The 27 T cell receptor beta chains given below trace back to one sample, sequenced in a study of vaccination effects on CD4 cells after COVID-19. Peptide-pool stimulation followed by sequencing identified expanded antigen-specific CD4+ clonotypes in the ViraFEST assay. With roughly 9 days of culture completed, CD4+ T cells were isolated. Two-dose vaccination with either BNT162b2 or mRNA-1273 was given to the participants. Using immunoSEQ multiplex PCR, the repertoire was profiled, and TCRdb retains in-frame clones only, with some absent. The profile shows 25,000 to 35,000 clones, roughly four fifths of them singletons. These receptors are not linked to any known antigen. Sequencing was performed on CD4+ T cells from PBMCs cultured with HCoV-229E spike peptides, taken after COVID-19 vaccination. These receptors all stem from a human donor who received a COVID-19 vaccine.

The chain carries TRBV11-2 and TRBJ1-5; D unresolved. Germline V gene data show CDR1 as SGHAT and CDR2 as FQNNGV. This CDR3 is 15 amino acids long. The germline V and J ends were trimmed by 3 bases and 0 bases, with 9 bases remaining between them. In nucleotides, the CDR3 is TGTGCCAGCAGCTTCGGTCTGAATAGCAATCAGCCCCAGCATTTT. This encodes CASSFGLNSNQPQHF.

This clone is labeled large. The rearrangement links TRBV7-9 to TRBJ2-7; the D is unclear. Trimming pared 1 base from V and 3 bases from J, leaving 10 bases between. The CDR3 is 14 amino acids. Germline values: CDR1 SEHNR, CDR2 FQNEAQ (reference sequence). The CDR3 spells CASSLVPAYYEQYF. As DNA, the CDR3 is TGTGCCAGCAGCTTAGTTCCAGCATACTACGAGCAGTACTTC.

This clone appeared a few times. The CDR3: CASSPGGSNQPQHF. CDR3 DNA sequence: TGTGCCAGCTCACCGGGAGGGAGCAATCAGCCCCAGCATTTT. The gene calls are TRBV18 and TRBJ1-5; D unclear. The CDR3 runs to 14 residues. Germline V lookup: CDR1 KGHSH, CDR2 LQKENI. V lost 3 bases to trimming and J lost 1 base, with 7 bases between them.

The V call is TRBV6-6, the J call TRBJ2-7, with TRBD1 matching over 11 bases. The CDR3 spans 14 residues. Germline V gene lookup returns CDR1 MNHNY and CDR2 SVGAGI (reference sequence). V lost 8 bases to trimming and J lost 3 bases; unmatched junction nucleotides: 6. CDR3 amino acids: CASDAGQGVYEQYF. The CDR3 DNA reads TGTGCCAGCGACGCGGGACAGGGGGTCTACGAGCAGTACTTC.

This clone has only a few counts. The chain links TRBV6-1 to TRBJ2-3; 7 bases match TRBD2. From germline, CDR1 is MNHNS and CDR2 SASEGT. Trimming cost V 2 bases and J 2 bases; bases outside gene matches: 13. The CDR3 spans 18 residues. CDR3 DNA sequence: TGTGCCAGCAGTGAAAGGTTCGGAACTAGCGCATTCACAGATACGCAGTATTTT. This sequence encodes CASSERFGTSAFTDTQYF.

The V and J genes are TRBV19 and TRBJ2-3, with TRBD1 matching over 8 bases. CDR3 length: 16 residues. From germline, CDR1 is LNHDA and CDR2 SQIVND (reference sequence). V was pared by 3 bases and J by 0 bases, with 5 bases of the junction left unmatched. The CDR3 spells CASSIRQGTSTDTQYF. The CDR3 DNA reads TGTGCCAGTAGTATCAGACAGGGGACTAGCACAGATACGCAGTATTTT.

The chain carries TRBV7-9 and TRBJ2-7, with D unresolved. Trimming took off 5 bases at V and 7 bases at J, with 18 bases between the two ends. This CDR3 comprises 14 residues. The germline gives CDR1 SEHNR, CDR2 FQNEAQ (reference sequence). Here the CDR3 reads CASSPQRPDGEQYF. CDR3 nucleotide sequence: TGTGCCAGCAGCCCCCAAAGACCGGACGGGGAGCAGTACTTC.

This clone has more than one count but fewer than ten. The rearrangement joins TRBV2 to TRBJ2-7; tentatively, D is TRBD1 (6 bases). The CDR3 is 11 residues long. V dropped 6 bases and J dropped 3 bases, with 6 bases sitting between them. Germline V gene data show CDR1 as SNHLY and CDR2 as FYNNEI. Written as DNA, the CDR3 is TGTGCCAGCAGGGGACACTACGAGCAGTACTTC. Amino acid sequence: CASRGHYEQYF.

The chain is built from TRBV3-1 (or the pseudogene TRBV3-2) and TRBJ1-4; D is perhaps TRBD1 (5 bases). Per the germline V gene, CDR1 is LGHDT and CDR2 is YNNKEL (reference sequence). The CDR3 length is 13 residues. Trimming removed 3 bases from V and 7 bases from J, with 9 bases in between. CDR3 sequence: CASSQGLFEKLFF. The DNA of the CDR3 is TGTGCCAGCAGCCAGGGACTTTTTGAAAAACTGTTTTTT.

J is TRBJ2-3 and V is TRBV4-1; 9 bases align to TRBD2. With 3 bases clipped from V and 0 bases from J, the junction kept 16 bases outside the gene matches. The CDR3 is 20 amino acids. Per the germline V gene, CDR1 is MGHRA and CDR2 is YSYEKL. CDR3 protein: CASSQPPLVAGAPSTDTQYF. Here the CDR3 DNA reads TGCGCCAGCAGCCAGCCCCCCTTGGTAGCGGGAGCACCTAGCACAGATACGCAGTATTTT.

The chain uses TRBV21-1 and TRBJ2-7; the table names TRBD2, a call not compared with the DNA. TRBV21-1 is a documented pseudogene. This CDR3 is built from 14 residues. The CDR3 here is CARGEERVTYEQYF. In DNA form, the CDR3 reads TGTGCCAGAGGGGAGGAGCGGGTAACCTACGAGCAGTACTTC.

The CDR3, as DNA: TGCGCCAGCGGTACCGGGACAGGGATTGGCGAGCAGTACTTC. This codes for CASGTGTGIGEQYF. The chain joins TRBV5-1 to TRBJ2-7; TRBD1 matches 9 bases. V lost 7 bases and J lost 6; bases outside the gene matches: 11. Germline V gives CDR1 SGHRS, CDR2 YFSETQ. The CDR3 consists of 14 residues.

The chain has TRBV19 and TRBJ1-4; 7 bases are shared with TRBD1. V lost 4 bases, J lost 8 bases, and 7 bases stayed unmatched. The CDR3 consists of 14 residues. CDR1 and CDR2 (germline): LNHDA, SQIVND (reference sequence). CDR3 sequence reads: CASSNRDSREKLFF. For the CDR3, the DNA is TGTGCCAGTAGTAACCGGGACAGCAGGGAAAAACTGTTTTTT.

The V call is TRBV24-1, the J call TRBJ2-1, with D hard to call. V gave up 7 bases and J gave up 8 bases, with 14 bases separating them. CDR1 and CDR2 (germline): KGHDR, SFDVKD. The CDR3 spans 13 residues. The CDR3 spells CATRGYEIDEQFF. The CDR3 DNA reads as TGTGCCACCAGGGGATATGAAATCGATGAGCAGTTCTTC.

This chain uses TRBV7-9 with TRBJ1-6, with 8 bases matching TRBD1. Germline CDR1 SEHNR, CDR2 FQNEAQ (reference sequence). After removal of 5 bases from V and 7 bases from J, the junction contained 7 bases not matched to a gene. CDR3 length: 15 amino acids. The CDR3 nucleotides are TGTGCCAGCAGCCCAGGGGGCTTAAGGAATTCACCCCTCCACTTT. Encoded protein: CASSPGGLRNSPLHF. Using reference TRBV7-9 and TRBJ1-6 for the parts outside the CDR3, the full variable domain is DTGVSQNPRHKITKRGQNVTFRCDPISEHNRLYWYRQTLGQGPEFLTYFQNEAQLEKSRLLSDRFSAERPKGSFSTLEIQRTEQGDSAMYLCASSPGGLRNSPLHFGNGTRLTVT.

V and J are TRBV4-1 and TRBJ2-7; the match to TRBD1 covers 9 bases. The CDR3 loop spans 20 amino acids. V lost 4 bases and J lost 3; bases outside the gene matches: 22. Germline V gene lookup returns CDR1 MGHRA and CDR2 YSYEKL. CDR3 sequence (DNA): TGCGCCAGCAGCCTATGGACCGGGACAGGGCAGCTTAACGCGAACTACGAGCAGTACTTC. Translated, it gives CASSLWTGTGQLNANYEQYF.

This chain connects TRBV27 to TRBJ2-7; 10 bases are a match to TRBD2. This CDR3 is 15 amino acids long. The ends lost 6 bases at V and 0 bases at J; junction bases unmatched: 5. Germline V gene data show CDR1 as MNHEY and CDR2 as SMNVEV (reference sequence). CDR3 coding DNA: TGTGCCAGCAGGGAAAGCGGGGGGGCCTCCTACGAGCAGTACTTC. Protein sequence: CASRESGGASYEQYF.

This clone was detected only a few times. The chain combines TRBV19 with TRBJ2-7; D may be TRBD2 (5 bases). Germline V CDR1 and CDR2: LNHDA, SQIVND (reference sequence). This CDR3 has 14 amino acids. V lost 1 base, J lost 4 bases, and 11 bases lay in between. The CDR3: CASSIAAGGYEQYF. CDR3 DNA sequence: TGTGCCAGTAGTATAGCAGCTGGCGGGTACGAGCAGTACTTC. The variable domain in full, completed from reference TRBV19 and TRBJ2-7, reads DGGITQSPKYLFRKEGQNVTLSCEQNLNHDAMYWYRQDPGQGLRLIYYSQIVNDFQKGDIAEGYSVSREKKESFPLTVTSAQKNPTAFYLCASSIAAGGYEQYFGPGTRLTVT.

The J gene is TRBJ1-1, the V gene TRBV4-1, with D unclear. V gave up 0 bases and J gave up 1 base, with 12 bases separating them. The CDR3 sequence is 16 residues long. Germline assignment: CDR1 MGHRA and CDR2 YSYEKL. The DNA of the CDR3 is TGCGCCAGCAGCCAAGATTTGCCCACAACGAACACTGAAGCTTTCTTT. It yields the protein CASSQDLPTTNTEAFF.

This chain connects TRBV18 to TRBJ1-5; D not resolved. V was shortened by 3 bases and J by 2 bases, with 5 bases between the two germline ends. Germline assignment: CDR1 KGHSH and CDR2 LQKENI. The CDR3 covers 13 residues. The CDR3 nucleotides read TGTGCCAGCTCACCCGCTGGCAATCAGCCCCAGCATTTT. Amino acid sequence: CASSPAGNQPQHF.

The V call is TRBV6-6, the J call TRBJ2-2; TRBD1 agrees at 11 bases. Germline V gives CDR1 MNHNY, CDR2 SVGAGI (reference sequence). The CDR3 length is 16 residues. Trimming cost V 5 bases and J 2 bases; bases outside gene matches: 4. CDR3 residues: CASSAGTGGNTGELFF. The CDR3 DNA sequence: TGTGCCAGCAGTGCCGGGACAGGGGGAAACACCGGGGAGCTGTTTTTT.

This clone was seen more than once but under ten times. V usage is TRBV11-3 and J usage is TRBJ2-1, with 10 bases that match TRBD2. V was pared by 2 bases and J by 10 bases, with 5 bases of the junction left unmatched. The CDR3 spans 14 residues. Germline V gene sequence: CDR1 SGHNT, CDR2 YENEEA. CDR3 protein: CASSLSGRAGEQFF. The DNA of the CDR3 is TGTGCCAGCAGCTTAAGCGGGAGGGCCGGAGAGCAGTTCTTC.

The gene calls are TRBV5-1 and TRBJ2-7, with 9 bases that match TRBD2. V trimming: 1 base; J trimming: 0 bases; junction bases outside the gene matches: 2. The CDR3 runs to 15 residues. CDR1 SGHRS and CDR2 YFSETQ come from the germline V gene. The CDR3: CASSLNSGSSYEQYF. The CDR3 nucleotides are TGCGCCAGCAGCTTGAATAGCGGGAGCTCCTACGAGCAGTACTTC. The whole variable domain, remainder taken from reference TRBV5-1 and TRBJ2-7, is KAGVTQTPRYLIKTRGQQVTLSCSPISGHRSVSWYQQTPGQGLQFLFEYFSETQRNKGNFPGRFSGRQFSNSRSEMNVSTLELGDSALYLCASSLNSGSSYEQYFGPGTRLTVT.

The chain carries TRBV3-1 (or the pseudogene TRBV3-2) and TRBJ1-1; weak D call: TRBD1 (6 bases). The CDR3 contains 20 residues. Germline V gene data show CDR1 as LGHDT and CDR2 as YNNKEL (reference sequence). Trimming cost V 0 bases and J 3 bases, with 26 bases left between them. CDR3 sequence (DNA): TGTGCCAGCAGCCAAGACTATCAACCCCCAGGGGAATTCGAGGACACTGAAGCTTTCTTT. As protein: CASSQDYQPPGEFEDTEAFF.

CDR3 DNA sequence: TGTGCCAGTAGTATAGGAGGCAGGGCCTCTGGTCGCGAGCAGTACTTC. Amino acids: CASSIGGRASGREQYF. The V gene is TRBV19, the J gene TRBJ2-7; a weak D match, TRBD1 (5 bases). This CDR3 is 16 amino acids long. CDR1 is LNHDA and CDR2 is SQIVND in the germline V gene (reference sequence). V lost 1 base and J lost 6, with 19 bases in between. The whole variable domain, remainder taken from reference TRBV19 and TRBJ2-7, is DGGITQSPKYLFRKEGQNVTLSCEQNLNHDAMYWYRQDPGQGLRLIYYSQIVNDFQKGDIAEGYSVSREKKESFPLTVTSAQKNPTAFYLCASSIGGRASGREQYFGPGTRLTVT.

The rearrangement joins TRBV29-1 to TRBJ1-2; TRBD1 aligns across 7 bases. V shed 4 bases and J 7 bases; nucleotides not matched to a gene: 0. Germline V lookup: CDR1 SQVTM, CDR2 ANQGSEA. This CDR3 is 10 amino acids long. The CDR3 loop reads CSVGQGGYTF. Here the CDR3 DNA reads TGCAGCGTTGGACAGGGTGGCTACACCTTC.

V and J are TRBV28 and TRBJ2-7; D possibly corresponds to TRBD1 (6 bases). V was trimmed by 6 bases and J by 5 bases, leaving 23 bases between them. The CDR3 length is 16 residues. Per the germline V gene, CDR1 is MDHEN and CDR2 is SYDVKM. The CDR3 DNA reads TGTGCCAGCAGAAAGATATCGGGACATTTTGCCCACGAGCAGTACTTC. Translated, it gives CASRKISGHFAHEQYF.